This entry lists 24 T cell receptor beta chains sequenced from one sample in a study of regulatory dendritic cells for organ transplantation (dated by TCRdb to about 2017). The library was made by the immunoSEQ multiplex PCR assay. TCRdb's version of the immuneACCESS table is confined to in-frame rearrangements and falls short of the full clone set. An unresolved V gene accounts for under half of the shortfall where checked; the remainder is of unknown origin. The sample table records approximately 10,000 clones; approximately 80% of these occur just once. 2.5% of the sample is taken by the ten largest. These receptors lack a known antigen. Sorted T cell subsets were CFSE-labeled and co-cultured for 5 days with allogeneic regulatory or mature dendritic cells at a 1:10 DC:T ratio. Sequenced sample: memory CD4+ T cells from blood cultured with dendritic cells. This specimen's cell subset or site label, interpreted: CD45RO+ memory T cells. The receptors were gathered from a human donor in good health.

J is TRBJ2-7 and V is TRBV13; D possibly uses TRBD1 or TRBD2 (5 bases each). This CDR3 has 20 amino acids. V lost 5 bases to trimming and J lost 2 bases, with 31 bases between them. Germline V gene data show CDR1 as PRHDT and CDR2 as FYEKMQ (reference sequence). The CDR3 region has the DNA TGTGCCAGCAGCGGGCGGGTGAGGACCGGGACCGATCTTGAGCCCTACGAGCAGTACTTC. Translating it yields CASSGRVRTGTDLEPYEQYF.

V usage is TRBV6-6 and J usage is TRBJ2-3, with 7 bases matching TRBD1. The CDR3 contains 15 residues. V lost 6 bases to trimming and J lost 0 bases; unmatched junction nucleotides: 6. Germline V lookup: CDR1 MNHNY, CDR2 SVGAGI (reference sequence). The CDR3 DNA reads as TGTGCCAGCAGCCTAGACAGGGTTAGCACAGATACGCAGTATTTT. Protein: CASSLDRVSTDTQYF.

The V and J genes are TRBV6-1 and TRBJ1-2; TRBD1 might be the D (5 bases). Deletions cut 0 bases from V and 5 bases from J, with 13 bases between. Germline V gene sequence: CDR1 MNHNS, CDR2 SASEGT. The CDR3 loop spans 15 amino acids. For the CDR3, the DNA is TGTGCCAGCAGTGAAGCCCTGTGGGGGGGATATGGCTACACCTTC. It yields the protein CASSEALWGGYGYTF.

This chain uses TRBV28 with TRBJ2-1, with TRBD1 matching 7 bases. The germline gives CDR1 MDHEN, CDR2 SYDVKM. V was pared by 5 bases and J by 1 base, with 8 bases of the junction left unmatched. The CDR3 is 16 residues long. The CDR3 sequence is CASSRKRDRSYNEQFF. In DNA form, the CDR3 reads TGTGCCAGCAGTCGCAAACGGGACAGATCCTACAATGAGCAGTTCTTC.

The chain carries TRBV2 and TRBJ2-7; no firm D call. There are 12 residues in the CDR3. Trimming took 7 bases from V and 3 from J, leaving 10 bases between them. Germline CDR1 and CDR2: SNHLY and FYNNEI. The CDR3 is CASTGRDYEQYF. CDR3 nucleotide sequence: TGTGCCAGCACTGGCAGAGACTACGAGCAGTACTTC.

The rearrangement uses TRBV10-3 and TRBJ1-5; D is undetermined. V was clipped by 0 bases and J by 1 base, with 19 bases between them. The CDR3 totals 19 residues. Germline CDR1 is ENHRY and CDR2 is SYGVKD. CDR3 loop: CAISESQNSPRESNQPQHF. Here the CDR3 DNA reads TGTGCCATCAGTGAGTCCCAAAATTCCCCTCGTGAGAGCAATCAGCCCCAGCATTTT.

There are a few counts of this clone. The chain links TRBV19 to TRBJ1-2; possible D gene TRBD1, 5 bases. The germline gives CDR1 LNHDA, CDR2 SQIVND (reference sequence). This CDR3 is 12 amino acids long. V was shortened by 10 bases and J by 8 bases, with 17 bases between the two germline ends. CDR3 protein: CATRGSGDGYTF. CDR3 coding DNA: TGTGCCACCCGGGGTTCGGGGGACGGCTACACCTTC.

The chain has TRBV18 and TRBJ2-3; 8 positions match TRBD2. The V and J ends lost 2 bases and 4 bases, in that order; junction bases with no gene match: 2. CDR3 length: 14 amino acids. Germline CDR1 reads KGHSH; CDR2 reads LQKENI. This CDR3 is CASSPRTSSDTQYF. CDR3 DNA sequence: TGTGCCAGCTCACCAAGGACTAGCTCAGATACGCAGTATTTT.

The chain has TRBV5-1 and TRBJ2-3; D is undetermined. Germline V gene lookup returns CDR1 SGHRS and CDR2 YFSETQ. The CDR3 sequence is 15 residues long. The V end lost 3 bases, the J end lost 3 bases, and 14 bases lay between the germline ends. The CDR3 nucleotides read TGCGCCAGCAGCTCATACCGGGTCCATACAGATACGCAGTATTTT. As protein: CASSSYRVHTDTQYF.

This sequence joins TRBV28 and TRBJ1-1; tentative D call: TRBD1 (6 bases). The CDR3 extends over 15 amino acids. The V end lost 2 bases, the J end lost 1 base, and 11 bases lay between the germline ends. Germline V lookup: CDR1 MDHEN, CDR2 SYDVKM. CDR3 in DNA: TGTGCCAGCAGTTTAGGGGGCGCGGGGAACACTGAAGCTTTCTTT. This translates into CASSLGGAGNTEAFF.

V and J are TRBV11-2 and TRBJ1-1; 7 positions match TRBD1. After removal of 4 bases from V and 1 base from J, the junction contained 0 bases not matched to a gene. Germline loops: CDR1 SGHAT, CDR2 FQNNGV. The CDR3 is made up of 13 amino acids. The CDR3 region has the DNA TGTGCCAGCAGCTGGACAGGGAACACTGAAGCTTTCTTT. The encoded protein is CASSWTGNTEAFF.

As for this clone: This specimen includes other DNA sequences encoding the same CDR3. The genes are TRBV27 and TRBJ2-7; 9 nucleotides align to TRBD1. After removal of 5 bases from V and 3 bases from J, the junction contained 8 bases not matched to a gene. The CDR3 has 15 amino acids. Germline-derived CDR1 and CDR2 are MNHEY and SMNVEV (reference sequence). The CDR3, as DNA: TGTGCCAGCAGTCCCCTGGGACAGGGATTCTACGAGCAGTACTTC. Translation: CASSPLGQGFYEQYF.

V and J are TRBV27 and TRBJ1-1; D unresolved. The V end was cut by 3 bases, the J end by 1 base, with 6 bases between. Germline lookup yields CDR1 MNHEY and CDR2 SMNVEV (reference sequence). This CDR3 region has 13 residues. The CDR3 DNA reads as TGTGCCAGCAGTTTGAGGAGGAACACTGAAGCTTTCTTT. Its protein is CASSLRRNTEAFF.

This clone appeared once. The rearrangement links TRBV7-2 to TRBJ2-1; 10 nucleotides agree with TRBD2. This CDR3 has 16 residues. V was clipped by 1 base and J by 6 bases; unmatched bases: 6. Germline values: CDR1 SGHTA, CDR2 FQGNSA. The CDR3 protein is CASSLVSSGSSNEQFF. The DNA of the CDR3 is TGTGCCAGCAGCTTAGTTTCTAGCGGGAGTAGCAATGAGCAGTTCTTC.

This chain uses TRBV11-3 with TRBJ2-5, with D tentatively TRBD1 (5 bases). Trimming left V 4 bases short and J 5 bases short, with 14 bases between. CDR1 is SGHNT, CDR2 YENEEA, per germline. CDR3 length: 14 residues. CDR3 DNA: TGTGCCAGCAGCTCCGGGTCTGGGGCCGAGACCCAGTACTTC. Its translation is CASSSGSGAETQYF.

CDR3 region: CTSSQDLERGKKKLFF. CDR3 coding DNA: TGCACCAGCAGCCAAGATCTTGAAAGGGGGAAAAAAAAACTGTTTTTT. The chain links TRBV1 to TRBJ1-4; the listed D gene, TRBD1, was not tested against the DNA. TRBV1 is a known pseudogene. CDR3 size: 16 residues.

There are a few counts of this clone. Here the CDR3 reads CASSGGTPLYF. The CDR3 coding sequence is TGTGCCAGCAGCGGGGGGACTCCGCTATATTTT. This chain uses TRBV4-2 with TRBJ2-3; possible D gene TRBD2, 6 bases. Trimming shortened V by 5 bases and J by 15 bases, and 15 bases separated the two germline ends. Per germline, CDR1 LGHNA and CDR2 YNFKEQ. This CDR3 is built from 11 residues.

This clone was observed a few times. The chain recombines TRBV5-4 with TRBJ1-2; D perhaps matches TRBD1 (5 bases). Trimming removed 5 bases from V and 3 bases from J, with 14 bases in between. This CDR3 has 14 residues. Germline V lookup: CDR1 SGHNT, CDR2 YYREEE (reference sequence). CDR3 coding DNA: TGTGCCAGCAGTTCCGGGGGAGTCGACTATGGCTACACCTTC. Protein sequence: CASSSGGVDYGYTF.

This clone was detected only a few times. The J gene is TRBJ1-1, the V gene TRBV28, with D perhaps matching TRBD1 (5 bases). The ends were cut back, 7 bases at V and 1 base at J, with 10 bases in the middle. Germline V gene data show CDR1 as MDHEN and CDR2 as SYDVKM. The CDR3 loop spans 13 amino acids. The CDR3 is CASITGANTEAFF. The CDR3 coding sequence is TGTGCCAGCATAACTGGGGCGAACACTGAAGCTTTCTTT.

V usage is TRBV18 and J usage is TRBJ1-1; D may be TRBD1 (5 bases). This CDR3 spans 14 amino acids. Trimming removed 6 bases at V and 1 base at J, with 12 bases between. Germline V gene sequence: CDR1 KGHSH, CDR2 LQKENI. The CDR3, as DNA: TGTGCCAGCTCGGTGGGACCAAAGAACACTGAAGCTTTCTTT. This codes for CASSVGPKNTEAFF.

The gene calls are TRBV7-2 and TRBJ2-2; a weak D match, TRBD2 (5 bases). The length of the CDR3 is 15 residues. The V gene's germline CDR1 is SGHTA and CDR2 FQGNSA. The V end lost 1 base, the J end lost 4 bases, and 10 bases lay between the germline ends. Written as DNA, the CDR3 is TGTGCCAGCAGCTTAGATCCCGGGGTCACCGGGGAGCTGTTTTTT. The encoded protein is CASSLDPGVTGELFF.

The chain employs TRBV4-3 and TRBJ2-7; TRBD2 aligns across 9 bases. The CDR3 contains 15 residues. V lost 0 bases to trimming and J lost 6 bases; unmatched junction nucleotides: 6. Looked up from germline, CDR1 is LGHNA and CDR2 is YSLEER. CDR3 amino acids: CASSQETSGILEQYF. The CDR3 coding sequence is TGCGCCAGCAGCCAAGAGACTAGCGGCATTCTCGAGCAGTACTTC.

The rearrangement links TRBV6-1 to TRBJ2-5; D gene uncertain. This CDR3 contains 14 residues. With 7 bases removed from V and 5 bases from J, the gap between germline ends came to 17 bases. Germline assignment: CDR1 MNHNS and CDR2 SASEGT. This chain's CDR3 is CASKRTRVVETQYF. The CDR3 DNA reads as TGTGCCAGCAAAAGGACCAGAGTCGTGGAGACCCAGTACTTC.

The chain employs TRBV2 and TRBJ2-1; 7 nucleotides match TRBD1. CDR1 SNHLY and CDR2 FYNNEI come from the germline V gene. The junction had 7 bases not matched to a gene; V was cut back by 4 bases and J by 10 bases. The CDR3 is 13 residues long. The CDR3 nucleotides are TGTGCCAGCAGTGGGGGCAGGACAGGCGAGCAGTTCTTC. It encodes CASSGGRTGEQFF.